The rows below give T cell receptor beta chains drawn from one sample of a study of OX40 agonist ivuxolimab in advanced cancers. TCRdb keeps only in-frame clones here, not all; method: immunoSEQ multiplex PCR. The sample includes roughly 79,000 clones, under 95% of them seen just once. The sequenced sample was CD4+ or CD8+ T cells sorted from blood, obtained in a trial of the OX40 agonist ivuxolimab. All receptors derive from an adult with an advanced solid tumor such as melanoma, head and neck, liver or kidney cancer. Each CDR3 is given with its conserved first and last residue. The D gene is left open where the match is weak. Clone size, where shown, is once, few, many, or a class for clones that have expanded.

d_gene: NA; v_gene: TRBV10-1; abundance: few; j_gene: TRBJ2-7; CDR3aa: CASSETGNYEQYF; CDR3nt: TGCGCCAGCAGTGAGACAGGGAACTACGAGCAGTACTTC
d_gene: TRBD2; v_gene: TRBV19; abundance: NA; j_gene: TRBJ2-5; CDR3aa: CASSPDASGGTSGAQYF; CDR3nt: TGTGCCAGTAGTCCAGACGCCAGCGGGGGGACCTCTGGGGCCCAGTACTTC
d_gene: NA; v_gene: TRBV19; abundance: NA; j_gene: TRBJ1-5; CDR3aa: CASSIIPVGGDQPQHF; CDR3nt: TGTGCCAGTAGTATCATTCCGGTGGGGGGAGACCAGCCCCAGCATTTT
d_gene: TRBD1; v_gene: TRBV4-1; abundance: NA; j_gene: TRBJ2-1; CDR3aa: CASSQPGTGQFREQFF; CDR3nt: TGCGCCAGCAGCCAACCCGGGACAGGGCAATTCCGTGAGCAGTTCTTC
d_gene: NA; v_gene: TRBV5-1; abundance: NA; j_gene: TRBJ2-3; CDR3aa: CASSLGQYTDTQYF; CDR3nt: TGCGCCAGCAGCTTGGGTCAGTACACAGATACGCAGTATTTT
d_gene: TRBD1; v_gene: TRBV5-1; abundance: NA; j_gene: TRBJ2-6; CDR3aa: CASNLPPGQENRGANVLTF; CDR3nt: TGCGCCAGCAACCTGCCGCCGGGACAGGAGAATCGCGGGGCCAACGTCCTGACTTTC
d_gene: NA; v_gene: TRBV28; abundance: NA; j_gene: TRBJ2-7; CDR3aa: CATGAYYYEQYF; CDR3nt: TGCGCCACGGGGGCGTATTACTACGAGCAGTACTTC
d_gene: TRBD1; v_gene: TRBV28; abundance: NA; j_gene: TRBJ1-2; CDR3aa: CASSPSGGQGVNGYTF; CDR3nt: TGTGCCAGCAGTCCCTCCGGGGGACAGGGAGTCAATGGCTACACCTTC
d_gene: NA; v_gene: TRBV5-1; abundance: NA; j_gene: TRBJ1-2; CDR3aa: CASSPGGDNYGYTF; CDR3nt: TGCGCCAGCAGCCCGGGGGGTGATAACTATGGCTACACCTTC
d_gene: NA; v_gene: TRBV5-1; abundance: once; j_gene: TRBJ2-5; CDR3aa: CASSPYQETQYF; CDR3nt: TGCGCCAGCAGCCCTTACCAAGAGACCCAGTACTTC
d_gene: TRBD1; v_gene: TRBV28; abundance: once; j_gene: TRBJ1-5; CDR3aa: CASSSHRTGGQPQHF; CDR3nt: TGTGCCAGCAGTTCCCATCGGACAGGGGGGCAGCCCCAGCATTTT
d_gene: NA; v_gene: TRBV2; abundance: NA; j_gene: TRBJ1-2; CDR3aa: CASSRGRNGYTF; CDR3nt: TGTGCCAGCAGCAGAGGAAGAAATGGCTACACCTTC
d_gene: TRBD2; v_gene: TRBV7-3; abundance: NA; j_gene: TRBJ2-7; CDR3aa: CASSLTGLAGRSSYEQYF; CDR3nt: TGTGCCAGCAGCTTAACGGGACTAGCGGGGCGTAGCTCCTACGAGCAGTACTTC
d_gene: TRBD1; v_gene: TRBV6-5; abundance: NA; j_gene: TRBJ2-5; CDR3aa: CRSLTGGAKETQYF; CDR3nt: TGCCGATCGTTGACAGGGGGCGCGAAGGAGACCCAGTACTTC
d_gene: TRBD1; v_gene: TRBV28; abundance: NA; j_gene: TRBJ1-5; CDR3aa: CASSPRDRVGQPQHF; CDR3nt: TGTGCCAGCAGTCCCCGGGACAGGGTCGGTCAGCCCCAGCATTTT
d_gene: NA; v_gene: TRBV5-6; abundance: NA; j_gene: TRBJ1-2; CDR3aa: CASAPGQVWGYTF; CDR3nt: TGTGCCAGTGCCCCGGGGCAGGTGTGGGGCTACACCTTC
d_gene: NA; v_gene: TRBV7-9; abundance: NA; j_gene: TRBJ2-6; CDR3aa: CASSVTGGTAGANVLTF; CDR3nt: TGTGCCAGCAGCGTTACCGGGGGCACGGCCGGGGCCAACGTCCTGACTTTC
d_gene: NA; v_gene: TRBV28; abundance: NA; j_gene: TRBJ2-1; CDR3aa: CASGGAGPSYNEQFF; CDR3nt: TGTGCCAGCGGGGGGGCGGGACCCTCCTACAATGAGCAGTTCTTC
d_gene: NA; v_gene: TRBV9; abundance: NA; j_gene: TRBJ2-7; CDR3aa: CASSVDEGYEQYF; CDR3nt: TGTGCCAGCAGCGTAGATGAGGGGTACGAGCAGTACTTC
d_gene: NA; v_gene: TRBV12-2; abundance: NA; j_gene: TRBJ1-2; CDR3aa: CASRLATCWDTHFYGYTF; CDR3nt: TGTGCAAGTCGCTTAGCGACGTGTTGGGACACTCACTTCTATGGCTACACCTTC
d_gene: NA; v_gene: TRBV27; abundance: NA; j_gene: TRBJ1-5; CDR3aa: CASSPSGGQPQHF; CDR3nt: TGTGCCAGCAGTCCCTCGGGGGGTCAGCCCCAGCATTTT
d_gene: NA; v_gene: TRBV28; abundance: NA; j_gene: TRBJ1-3; CDR3aa: CASNYGQISGNTIYF; CDR3nt: TGTGCCAGCAACTATGGACAGATCTCTGGAAACACCATATATTTT
d_gene: NA; v_gene: TRBV2; abundance: NA; j_gene: TRBJ2-7; CDR3aa: CASSAGGSTEEQYF; CDR3nt: TGTGCCAGCAGTGCTGGCGGCTCTACTGAGGAGCAGTACTTC
d_gene: TRBD1; v_gene: TRBV18; abundance: NA; j_gene: TRBJ2-2; CDR3aa: CASSVLQGATGELFF; CDR3nt: TGTGCCAGCTCCGTACTACAGGGGGCAACCGGGGAGCTGTTTTTT
d_gene: NA; v_gene: TRBV7-9; abundance: NA; j_gene: TRBJ1-2; CDR3aa: CASSVGTGPYGYTF; CDR3nt: TGTGCCAGCAGCGTCGGGACGGGACCCTATGGCTACACCTTC
d_gene: NA; v_gene: TRBV7-2; abundance: NA; j_gene: TRBJ1-3; CDR3aa: CASSLSWGNTIYF; CDR3nt: TGTGCCAGCAGCTTATCCTGGGGAAACACCATATATTTT
d_gene: TRBD1; v_gene: TRBV7-6; abundance: NA; j_gene: TRBJ2-1; CDR3aa: CASKGQELNEQFF; CDR3nt: TGTGCCAGCAAAGGACAGGAGCTCAATGAGCAGTTCTTC
d_gene: NA; v_gene: TRBV23-1; abundance: NA; j_gene: TRBJ2-1; CDR3aa: CASSLGSKFF; CDR3nt: TGCGCCAGCAGTCTGGGCTCGAAGTTCTTC